The 5 T cell receptor beta chains reported below all come from one sample, sequenced in a study of blood T cell repertoires in COVID-19. Profiling relied on immunoSEQ multiplex PCR, and the TCRdb table lists in-frame clones only, not all of them. The repertoire holds approximately 150,000 clones, over 75% seen once, with roughly 3.2% in the top ten. The sequencing sample was made of peripheral blood. The source of these receptors is a woman aged 60 to 75 with active COVID-19.

This clone was recorded once. The chain joins TRBV7-2 to TRBJ1-2; 9 positions match TRBD1. Germline CDR1 reads SGHTA; CDR2 reads FQGNSA. The CDR3 has 16 amino acids. After removal of 3 bases from V and 0 bases from J, the junction contained 5 bases not matched to a gene. CDR3 loop: CASSFGTGTTNYGYTF. The CDR3 DNA is TGTGCCAGCAGCTTCGGGACAGGGACGACTAACTATGGCTACACCTTC. Full variable domain (rest looked up from reference TRBV7-2 and TRBJ1-2): GAGVSQSPSNKVTEKGKDVELRCDPISGHTALYWYRQSLGQGLEFLIYFQGNSAPDKSGLPSDRFSAERTGGSVSTLTIQRTQQEDSAVYLCASSFGTGTTNYGYTFGSGTRLTVV.

CDR3 amino acids: CASKSQVGTQETQYF. DNA for the CDR3: TGCGCCAGTAAGAGTCAGGTTGGGACACAAGAGACCCAGTACTTC. This chain joins TRBV5-1 and TRBJ2-5; D possibly corresponds to TRBD1 (6 bases). CDR3 length: 15 amino acids. Germline CDR1 SGHRS, CDR2 YFSETQ. V lost 8 bases, J lost 2 bases, and 19 bases lay in between. Full variable domain (remainder filled in from reference TRBV5-1 and TRBJ2-5): KAGVTQTPRYLIKTRGQQVTLSCSPISGHRSVSWYQQTPGQGLQFLFEYFSETQRNKGNFPGRFSGRQFSNSRSEMNVSTLELGDSALYLCASKSQVGTQETQYFGPGTRLLVL.

The DNA for the CDR3 is TGTGCCAGCAGCCCGCCGCCGCGGGAGGATTCTGAGACCCAGTACTTC. Translated, it gives CASSPPPREDSETQYF. The chain joins TRBV7-7 to TRBJ2-5; 8 nucleotides agree with TRBD2. Looked up from germline, CDR1 is SSHAT and CDR2 is FNYEAQ (reference sequence). J gave up 5 bases and V 5 bases, and 13 bases lay outside the gene matches. There are 16 residues in the CDR3.

This chain connects TRBV28 to TRBJ1-2; D ambiguous. CDR1 is MDHEN, CDR2 SYDVKM, per germline. The V and J ends lost 2 bases and 1 base respectively, with 14 bases between them. The CDR3 length is 16 residues. The CDR3 protein is CASSLVPLRHNYGYTF. In nucleotides, the CDR3 is TGTGCCAGCAGTTTAGTTCCCTTGCGGCATAACTATGGCTACACCTTC.

The chain uses TRBV9 and TRBJ2-4; possibly TRBD1 for D (6 bases). The CDR3 covers 16 residues. Trimming removed 0 bases at V and 7 bases at J, with 17 bases between. Germline loops: CDR1 SGDLS, CDR2 YYNGEE. The CDR3 nucleotides are TGTGCCAGCAGCGTAGCCGAGGGGGTAGGGTTCAACATTCAGTACTTC. This gives the protein CASSVAEGVGFNIQYF. The whole variable domain, filled in from reference TRBV9 and TRBJ2-4, reads DSGVTQTPKHLITATGQRVTLRCSPRSGDLSVYWYQQSLDQGLQFLIQYYNGEERAKGNILERFSAQQFPDLHSELNLSSLELGDSALYFCASSVAEGVGFNIQYFGAGTRLSVL.